The 27 T cell receptor beta chains listed next were all sequenced from one sample in a study of cytomegalovirus exposure and HLA in healthy donors. The PCR had 60 Vbeta and 13 Jbeta primers. The assay was immunoSEQ multiplex PCR, and TCRdb's table has in-frame clones only and misses some. The sample has fewer than 200,000 clones; about 9.4% are singletons. The sequenced sample consisted of PBMCs. The source of these receptors is a woman aged 30 to 39 in good health and CMV-seropositive.

This clone was counted a few times. This rearrangement joins TRBV4-1 to TRBJ2-5, with 12 bases that match TRBD2. The germline V gene encodes CDR1 MGHRA and CDR2 YSYEKL. The V and J ends lost 3 bases and 1 base, in that order; junction bases with no gene match: 6. CDR3 length equals 17 residues. DNA for the CDR3: TGCGCCAGCAGCCATCCTTCGGGACTAGCGGGCCAAGAGACCCAGTACTTC. Protein sequence: CASSHPSGLAGQETQYF.

This clone was seen a handful of times. The V and J genes are TRBV30 and TRBJ2-7; TRBD2 matches 8 bases. J gave up 4 bases and V 0 bases, and 11 bases lay outside the gene matches. Germline V gives CDR1 GTSNPN, CDR2 SVGIG (reference sequence). This CDR3 contains 16 residues. CDR3 protein: CAWSVPRGTRIYEQYF. DNA for the CDR3: TGTGCCTGGAGTGTCCCCCGCGGGACTAGAATATACGAGCAGTACTTC.

This clone was detected a few times. The chain links TRBV5-1 to TRBJ1-4; no reliable D call. The CDR3 has 15 amino acids. The V end was cut by 1 base, the J end by 5 bases, with 12 bases between. Germline V gene data show CDR1 as SGHRS and CDR2 as YFSETQ. CDR3 protein: CASSLSGHTNEKLFF. CDR3 nucleotide sequence: TGCGCCAGCAGCTTGTCTGGGCATACGAATGAAAAACTGTTTTTT. Looking up the rest from reference TRBV5-1 and TRBJ1-4 gives the full variable domain: KAGVTQTPRYLIKTRGQQVTLSCSPISGHRSVSWYQQTPGQGLQFLFEYFSETQRNKGNFPGRFSGRQFSNSRSEMNVSTLELGDSALYLCASSLSGHTNEKLFFGSGTQLSVL.

V is TRBV5-6 and J is TRBJ2-3, with 11 nucleotides matching TRBD1. The V segment lost 4 bases and the J segment 6 bases; nucleotides outside the gene matches: 4. The germline gives CDR1 SGHDT, CDR2 YYEEEE. The CDR3 runs to 14 residues. CDR3 region: CASSHGQGADTQYF. CDR3 sequence (DNA): TGTGCCAGCAGCCACGGACAGGGGGCGGATACGCAGTATTTT. Full variable domain (outside the CDR3, taken from reference TRBV5-6 and TRBJ2-3): DAGVTQSPTHLIKTRGQQVTLRCSPKSGHDTVSWYQQALGQGPQFIFQYYEEEERQRGNFPDRFSGHQFPNYSSELNVNALLLGDSALYLCASSHGQGADTQYFGPGTRLTVL.

The chain combines TRBV4-1 with TRBJ2-2, with a possible D match to TRBD2 (5 bases). Trimming removed 0 bases at V and 9 bases at J, with 11 bases between. The CDR3 covers 14 residues. CDR1 and CDR2 from the germline V gene are MGHRA and YSYEKL. CDR3 sequence (DNA): TGCGCCAGCAGCCAAGACCCTATAGCGTGGGAGCTGTTTTTT. It yields the protein CASSQDPIAWELFF.

The table lists this clone with a few counts. The gene calls are TRBV27 and TRBJ2-1; perhaps TRBD2 as D (6 bases). V was clipped by 7 bases and J by 0 bases, with 19 bases between them. The CDR3 is 17 amino acids. Germline CDR1 reads MNHEY; CDR2 reads SMNVEV (reference sequence). The CDR3 loop is CASTTRASESSYNEQFF. The DNA of the CDR3 is TGTGCCAGCACCACAAGGGCTAGCGAAAGCTCCTACAATGAGCAGTTCTTC.

This chain connects TRBV7-9 to TRBJ2-1, with 10 bases identical to TRBD2. The germline V gene encodes CDR1 SEHNR and CDR2 FQNEAQ (reference sequence). J lost 10 bases, V lost 8 bases, and 5 bases had no gene match. The CDR3 runs to 12 residues. The CDR3 DNA follows: TGTGCCAGCGGGACTAGCGAACGGGAGCAGTTCTTC. Protein sequence: CASGTSEREQFF.

This clone was counted a few times. V and J are TRBV5-4 and TRBJ1-1, with TRBD1 identical over 12 bases. In germline, CDR1 is SGHNT, CDR2 YYREEE (reference sequence). This CDR3 spans 15 amino acids. V was pared by 2 bases and J by 4 bases, with 3 bases of the junction left unmatched. In nucleotides, the CDR3 is TGTGCCAGCAGCTTCGGGACAGGGGGCTTCACTGAAGCTTTCTTT. Amino acids: CASSFGTGGFTEAFF.

V usage is TRBV4-1 and J usage is TRBJ1-5, with D unclear. V lost 1 base and J 3 bases, leaving 13 bases between the germline ends. The CDR3 totals 16 residues. The germline V gene encodes CDR1 MGHRA and CDR2 YSYEKL. The DNA of the CDR3 is TGCGCCAGCAGCCAAGGCTGGGCAGACGCCAATCAGCCCCAGCATTTT. As protein: CASSQGWADANQPQHF.

This clone appeared a few times. The rearrangement links TRBV14 to TRBJ1-4, with 9 bases lining up with TRBD1. Trimming at V came to 3 bases and at J to 8 bases, leaving 7 bases not matched to a gene. Germline V gene data show CDR1 as SGHDN and CDR2 as FVKESK. The CDR3 runs to 15 residues. The CDR3, as DNA: TGTGCCAGCAGCCATTGGGACAGGGAGGGGGAAAAACTGTTTTTT. Translating gives CASSHWDREGEKLFF.

The rearrangement links TRBV29-1 to TRBJ2-1; 9 bases match TRBD2. With 7 bases clipped from V and 9 bases from J, the junction kept 13 bases outside the gene matches. Per the germline V gene, CDR1 is SQVTM and CDR2 is ANQGSEA. CDR3 length equals 14 residues. Here the CDR3 DNA reads TGCAGCGGAGGACGAGTAGCGGGAGCAAGTGAGCAGTTCTTC. It specifies CSGGRVAGASEQFF.

This clone was found a few times. The J gene is TRBJ2-1, the V gene TRBV30; possibly TRBD2 for D (5 bases). In germline, CDR1 is GTSNPN, CDR2 SVGIG (reference sequence). The CDR3 loop spans 16 amino acids. V shed 0 bases and J shed 0 bases, with 12 bases lying between them. CDR3 residues: CAWSVTSSRSYNEQFF. CDR3 bases: TGTGCCTGGAGTGTAACCTCTAGCCGCTCCTACAATGAGCAGTTCTTC.

This clone appeared a few times. The rearrangement links TRBV2 to TRBJ1-1; D is uncertain. This CDR3 comprises 11 residues. CDR1 is SNHLY and CDR2 is FYNNEI in the germline V gene. The germline V and J ends were trimmed by 5 bases and 6 bases, with 7 bases remaining between them. The CDR3 DNA reads as TGTGCCAGCAGTCCAGGCTCTGAAGCTTTCTTT. It yields the protein CASSPGSEAFF.

This sequence joins TRBV6-1 and TRBJ2-5; D might be TRBD2 (6 bases). V was shortened by 6 bases and J by 7 bases, with 9 bases between the two germline ends. The germline V gene encodes CDR1 MNHNS and CDR2 SASEGT. The CDR3 covers 11 residues. The CDR3 coding sequence is TGTGCCAGCAGGGACGGGGGGACCCAGTACTTC. It translates to CASRDGGTQYF.

The chain uses TRBV6-1 and TRBJ2-7; TRBD1 agrees at 8 bases. This CDR3 spans 14 amino acids. Germline lookup yields CDR1 MNHNS and CDR2 SASEGT. Unmatched junction bases numbered 7, after V lost 2 bases and J lost 7 bases. The CDR3 reads CASSEFDRGGEQYF. The CDR3 DNA is TGTGCCAGCAGTGAATTCGACAGGGGAGGAGAGCAGTACTTC.

A few counts support this clone. The chain is built from TRBV30 and TRBJ2-1; D remains unclear. Trimming removed 0 bases at V and 12 bases at J, with 9 bases between. The CDR3 is 11 residues long. Germline values: CDR1 GTSNPN, CDR2 SVGIG (reference sequence). CDR3 in amino acids: CAWSVRNRQFF. The CDR3 DNA reads TGTGCCTGGAGTGTACGGAACAGGCAGTTCTTC.

The chain employs TRBV6-6 and TRBJ2-7, with D unresolved. The CDR3 has 12 amino acids. Per the germline V gene, CDR1 is MNHNY and CDR2 is SVGAGI (reference sequence). The ends were cut back, 5 bases at V and 1 base at J, with 6 bases in the middle. CDR3 sequence reads: CASSPLSYEQYF. The CDR3 region has the DNA TGTGCCAGCAGTCCCTTGTCCTACGAGCAGTACTTC.

The rearrangement uses TRBV5-1 and TRBJ2-2; 11 bases are a match to TRBD2. Germline assignment: CDR1 SGHRS and CDR2 YFSETQ. This CDR3 spans 17 amino acids. J lost 7 bases, V lost 4 bases, and 12 bases had no gene match. The CDR3 sequence: CASSPPSLAGADGELFF. The CDR3 DNA sequence: TGCGCCAGCAGCCCCCCGTCACTAGCGGGAGCCGACGGGGAGCTGTTTTTT.

This clone was counted only a few times. The chain recombines TRBV2 with TRBJ2-3; D is uncertain. The length of the CDR3 is 12 residues. CDR1 and CDR2 (germline): SNHLY, FYNNEI. V was cut by 4 bases and J by 6 bases, with 8 bases left in between. The CDR3, as DNA: TGTGCCAGCAGTGTAGAGAGGGATACGCAGTATTTT. Its translation is CASSVERDTQYF. Full variable domain (rest looked up from reference TRBV2 and TRBJ2-3): EPEVTQTPSHQVTQMGQEVILRCVPISNHLYFYWYRQILGQKVEFLVSFYNNEISEKSEIFDDQFSVERPDGSNFTLKIRSTKLEDSAMYFCASSVERDTQYFGPGTRLTVL.

The genes are TRBV5-4 and TRBJ2-3, with D possibly being TRBD2 (6 bases). V shed 1 base and J shed 2 bases, with 14 bases lying between them. The length of the CDR3 is 16 residues. Germline CDR1 is SGHNT and CDR2 is YYREEE (reference sequence). The CDR3 DNA sequence: TGTGCCAGCAGCTTGTTCGGCGGGGTGAACACAGATACGCAGTATTTT. Its translation: CASSLFGGVNTDTQYF.

The chain employs TRBV2 and TRBJ1-5; TRBD1 might be the D (5 bases). This CDR3 comprises 13 residues. Between the trimmed V and J ends, which lost 3 bases and 7 bases, there was a span of 10 bases. Germline CDR1 is SNHLY and CDR2 is FYNNEI. The CDR3 sequence is CASSDRDIQPQHF. CDR3 in DNA: TGTGCCAGCAGTGACAGGGATATCCAGCCCCAGCATTTT.

The J gene is TRBJ2-7, the V gene TRBV6-1; the match to TRBD1 covers 7 bases. V dropped 6 bases and J dropped 4; count of bases not matched to a gene: 6. CDR3 length equals 13 residues. Germline V lookup: CDR1 MNHNS, CDR2 SASEGT. CDR3 in DNA: TGTGCCAGCAGGGAGACAGGGATGTACGAGCAGTACTTC. Residues: CASRETGMYEQYF.

V gene TRBV14 combines with J gene TRBJ2-1, with a weak D call TRBD2 (6 bases). Trimming took 3 bases from V and 5 from J, leaving 11 bases between them. Germline assignment: CDR1 SGHDN and CDR2 FVKESK. This CDR3 has 14 residues. The CDR3 here is CASSQKGLNNEQFF. The CDR3 DNA follows: TGTGCCAGCAGCCAGAAGGGACTCAACAATGAGCAGTTCTTC.

As to this clone: The junction and the germline gene differ at one end; a read error may be behind it. The CDR3 DNA follows: TGTGCCAGCAGCCAAGTGGCGACAGGGCGATATGGCTACATCTTC. It translates to CASSQVATGRYGYIF. The chain joins TRBV4-2 to TRBJ1-2; 7 positions agree with TRBD1. Germline loops: CDR1 LGHNA, CDR2 YNFKEQ. The CDR3 contains 15 residues.

This rearrangement joins TRBV7-9 to TRBJ2-7; D ambiguous. The V gene's germline CDR1 is SEHNR and CDR2 FQNEAQ (reference sequence). This CDR3 is 11 amino acids long. Between the trimmed V and J ends, which lost 4 bases and 4 bases, there was a span of 5 bases. The CDR3 DNA follows: TGTGCCAGCAGCTCCATGTACGAGCAGTACTTC. The encoded protein is CASSSMYEQYF.

The chain has TRBV5-6 and TRBJ2-2; no definite D call. Trimming pared 4 bases from V and 7 bases from J, leaving 8 bases between. The germline gives CDR1 SGHDT, CDR2 YYEEEE. CDR3 length equals 12 residues. As DNA, the CDR3 is TGTGCCAGCAGCCTGAGTGACGGGGAGCTGTTTTTT. Protein product: CASSLSDGELFF.

The chain carries TRBV29-1 and TRBJ2-7; 8 bases match TRBD2. The CDR3 runs 12 residues. The germline gives CDR1 SQVTM, CDR2 ANQGSEA. V lost 5 bases, J lost 5 bases, and 5 bases stayed unmatched. CDR3 sequence (DNA): TGCAGCGTTTCTCCGGGGGGGAACGAGCAGTACTTC. Translated, it gives CSVSPGGNEQYF.